These 18 T cell receptor beta chains came from one sample sequenced in a study of CD8 T cells in ankylosing spondylitis. TCRdb reprocessed the 5' RACE reads with MiXCR, giving one entry per CDR3 protein. The sample shows under 150,000 distinct CDR3 sequences, approximately 9.7% of them seen only once. The specimen was blood, either unsorted or a sorted T cell fraction (not recorded which). The receptor set was obtained from a male donor with ankylosing spondylitis or in good health (not recorded which).

This clonotype occurred many times. The chain recombines TRBV7-8 with TRBJ2-3; maybe TRBD2 (5 bases). The CDR3 covers 16 residues. The V end was cut by 0 bases, the J end by 0 bases, with 10 bases between. Germline-derived CDR1 and CDR2 are SGHVS and FQNEAQ. CDR3 region: CASSLAVRTSTDTQYF. Written as DNA, the CDR3 is TGTGCCAGCAGCTTAGCGGTCCGGACTAGCACAGATACGCAGTATTTT. Filled out from reference TRBV7-8 and TRBJ2-3, the complete variable domain reads GAGVSQSPRYKVAKRGQDVALRCDPISGHVSLFWYQQALGQGPEFLTYFQNEAQLDKSGLPSDRFFAERPEGSVSTLKIQRTQQEDSAVYLCASSLAVRTSTDTQYFGPGTRLTVL.

At least ten counts were recorded for this clonotype. The chain carries TRBV29-1 and TRBJ2-5; D possibly corresponds to TRBD1 (5 bases). The ends were cut back, 6 bases at V and 5 bases at J, with 13 bases in the middle. This CDR3 is built from 12 residues. Germline CDR1 reads SQVTM; CDR2 reads ANQGSEA. In DNA form, the CDR3 reads TGCAGCGTGGCAGGGATTTGGGAGACCCAGTACTTC. Translating gives CSVAGIWETQYF. Full variable domain (remainder filled in from reference TRBV29-1 and TRBJ2-5): SAVISQKPSRDICQRGTSLTIQCQVDSQVTMMFWYRQQPGQSLTLIATANQGSEATYESGFVIDKFPISRPNLTFSTLTVSNMSPEDSSIYLCSVAGIWETQYFGPGTRLLVL.

V is TRBV5-1 and J is TRBJ2-3; D unresolved. This CDR3 is 17 amino acids long. V was trimmed by 0 bases and J by 2 bases, leaving 16 bases between them. CDR1 is SGHRS, CDR2 YFSETQ, per germline. The CDR3 nucleotides read TGCGCCAGCAGCTTGGAGGCAGCAGTAAGCATCACAGATACGCAGTATTTT. Its protein product is CASSLEAAVSITDTQYF.

The rearrangement uses TRBV6-2 or TRBV6-3 and TRBJ1-5; the match to TRBD1 covers 8 bases. Germline V gene sequence: CDR1 MNHEY, CDR2 SVGEGT. Trimming took 6 bases from V and 3 from J; bases not matched to a gene: 10. The CDR3 is 16 residues long. CDR3 residues: CASSPWTGRPNQPQHF. The CDR3 DNA is TGTGCCAGCAGCCCTTGGACAGGGCGGCCCAATCAGCCCCAGCATTTT.

This chain joins TRBV29-1 and TRBJ2-2; D is unresolved. V lost 5 bases, J lost 0 bases, and 10 bases lay in between. The CDR3 runs to 14 residues. Germline values: CDR1 SQVTM, CDR2 ANQGSEA. This CDR3 reads CSVLVQTNTGELFF. The CDR3 DNA is TGCAGCGTTTTGGTCCAGACGAACACCGGGGAGCTGTTTTTT.

The chain couples TRBV6-2 or TRBV6-3 to TRBJ2-1, with 11 bases lining up with TRBD2. Germline CDR1 and CDR2: MNHEY and SVGEGT. CDR3 size: 16 residues. V trimming: 3 bases; J trimming: 8 bases; junction bases outside the gene matches: 9. The CDR3 DNA sequence: TGTGCCAGCAGTTATGTCCTAGCGGGGGGAGTCGATGAGCAGTTCTTC. The encoded protein is CASSYVLAGGVDEQFF.

This chain connects TRBV7-9 to TRBJ2-5; 12 bases agree with TRBD2. V lost 5 bases to trimming and J lost 5 bases; unmatched junction nucleotides: 12. The germline V gene has CDR1 SEHNR and CDR2 FQNEAQ (reference sequence). CDR3 length: 17 amino acids. CDR3 in amino acids: CASSQGDGLAGRETQYF. The CDR3, as DNA: TGTGCCAGCAGCCAAGGCGATGGACTAGCGGGAAGGGAGACCCAGTACTTC.

At least ten counts were recorded for this clonotype. This chain connects TRBV6-1 to TRBJ2-7; D uncertain. Between the trimmed V and J ends, which lost 6 bases and 0 bases, there was a span of 12 bases. The CDR3 has 14 residues. Germline CDR1 and CDR2: MNHNS and SASEGT. CDR3 in DNA: TGTGCCAGCAGGCTAACCTACAGCTCCTACGAGCAGTACTTC. The encoded protein is CASRLTYSSYEQYF.

The CDR3: CASTKGQGVPYEQYF. For the CDR3, the DNA is TGTGCCAGCACCAAGGGACAGGGGGTTCCCTACGAGCAGTACTTC. V gene TRBV12-3 or TRBV12-4 combines with J gene TRBJ2-7; 11 bases match TRBD1. The CDR3 covers 15 residues. The junction had 7 bases not matched to a gene; V was cut back by 7 bases and J by 2 bases.

Concerning this clonotype: A much larger clone sits a single nucleotide away, making a read error possible. This chain connects TRBV5-1 to TRBJ2-6; D unresolved. With 5 bases removed from V and 0 bases from J, the gap between germline ends came to 6 bases. Germline values: CDR1 SGHRS, CDR2 YFSETQ. This CDR3 spans 14 amino acids. The DNA of the CDR3 is TGCGCCAGCAGTGCGCGCTCTGGGGCCAACGTCCTGACTTTC. Amino acids: CASSARSGANVLTF.

There are many counts of this clonotype. V usage is TRBV12-3 or TRBV12-4 and J usage is TRBJ2-7; D is unclear. The CDR3 extends over 11 amino acids. V lost 5 bases to trimming and J lost 7 bases, with 9 bases between them. CDR3 residues: CASSITREQYF. For the CDR3, the DNA is TGTGCCAGCAGTATCACCCGAGAGCAGTACTTC.

This clonotype has at least ten counts. This rearrangement joins TRBV11-2 to TRBJ2-1, with 7 bases identical to TRBD2. V trimming: 5 bases; J trimming: 1 base; junction bases outside the gene matches: 14. Germline CDR1 is SGHAT and CDR2 is FQNNGV. The length of the CDR3 is 18 residues. The CDR3 here is CASSHPMGGRGSYNEQFF. In nucleotides, the CDR3 is TGTGCCAGCAGCCACCCCATGGGCGGGAGAGGGTCCTACAATGAGCAGTTCTTC.

This clonotype was observed at least ten times. V and J are TRBV7-9 and TRBJ2-4; 9 positions agree with TRBD1. This CDR3 has 14 residues. The junction had 1 base not matched to a gene; V was cut back by 4 bases and J by 3 bases. CDR1 and CDR2 (germline): SEHNR, FQNEAQ (reference sequence). CDR3 bases: TGTGCCAGCAGCTCGACAGGGGGCAAAAACATTCAGTACTTC. Translated: CASSSTGGKNIQYF.

This clonotype was seen a handful of times. V is TRBV19 and J is TRBJ1-1; no definite D call. This CDR3 comprises 10 residues. The germline V and J ends were trimmed by 8 bases and 3 bases, with 4 bases remaining between them. Germline assignment: CDR1 LNHDA and CDR2 SQIVND (reference sequence). CDR3 amino acids: CASVDTEAFF. The CDR3, as DNA: TGTGCCAGTGTGGACACTGAAGCTTTCTTT. The entire variable domain, with the rest obtained from reference TRBV19 and TRBJ1-1, is as follows: DGGITQSPKYLFRKEGQNVTLSCEQNLNHDAMYWYRQDPGQGLRLIYYSQIVNDFQKGDIAEGYSVSREKKESFPLTVTSAQKNPTAFYLCASVDTEAFFGQGTRLTVV.

This clonotype has a count of ten or more. The rearrangement uses TRBV29-1 and TRBJ2-3; D gene unclear. The CDR3 has 12 amino acids. V was clipped by 2 bases and J by 0 bases, with 3 bases between them. The V gene's germline CDR1 is SQVTM and CDR2 ANQGSEA. The CDR3 coding sequence is TGCAGCGTTGAATCCAGCACAGATACGCAGTATTTT. It specifies CSVESSTDTQYF.

V usage is TRBV5-6 and J usage is TRBJ1-2; 7 nucleotides line up with TRBD1. The CDR3 runs 14 residues. Trimming cost V 7 bases and J 6 bases; bases outside gene matches: 12. CDR1 is SGHDT and CDR2 is YYEEEE in the germline V gene. The CDR3 DNA is TGTGCCAGCGGAGGTCTGGACAGGTCGGATGGCTACACCTTC. Translating gives CASGGLDRSDGYTF.

This clonotype came up many times. DNA of the CDR3: TGTGCCTCCAGCCCGGGACTAGCGTTCAATGAGCAGTTCTTC. Protein sequence: CASSPGLAFNEQFF. The rearrangement links TRBV7-3 to TRBJ2-1; 10 bases map to TRBD2. The V and J ends lost 11 bases and 6 bases, in that order; junction bases with no gene match: 10. The CDR3 runs 14 residues. CDR1 and CDR2 from the germline V gene are SGHTA and FQGTGA. The full variable domain, rest sourced from reference TRBV7-3 and TRBJ2-1, is GAGVSQTPSNKVTEKGKYVELRCDPISGHTALYWYRQSLGQGPEFLIYFQGTGAADDSGLPNDRFFAVRPEGSVSTLKIQRTERGDSAVYLCASSPGLAFNEQFFGPGTRLTVL.

This clonotype was observed many times. The chain combines TRBV6-5 with TRBJ2-1; 7 positions match TRBD2. Germline V gene sequence: CDR1 MNHEY, CDR2 SVGAGI. Trimming cost V 0 bases and J 2 bases; bases outside gene matches: 10. The CDR3 runs 18 residues. CDR3 DNA: TGTGCCAGCAGTTACTCCTCAGCGGGGACGGCGCCCTACAATGAGCAGTTCTTC. Translated, it gives CASSYSSAGTAPYNEQFF.